This T cell receptor (beta chain) was recorded in a study of CD8+CD57+ T cells in acquired aplastic anemia. For the study at large: DNA per sorted CD4+ or CD8+ sample ranged about 0.17 to 30 ug, averaging 3.2 ug. Whole-study findings and limits: Overlapping CD8+ CDR3 repertoires of patients and controls contained approximately 29 shared sequences. A significant difference in CD8+ Simpson's diversity between patients and controls was not found.

Only patients with CD8+CD57+ cell expansion on flow cytometry were chosen for sequencing. Deletions cut 4 bases from V and 4 bases from J, with 11 bases between. The CDR3 runs to 14 residues. Looked up from germline, CDR1 is LNHDA and CDR2 is SQIVND (reference sequence). This clonotype appeared many times. The antigen is not known. Researchers used genomic DNA as the template to profile TCR beta VDJ and CDR3. TCRdb redid the calling of the reads with MiXCR, one entry per CDR3 protein. The sample holds 150,000 to 200,000 distinct CDR3 sequences, under 55% seen once. V is TRBV19 and J is TRBJ1-3, with D perhaps TRBD1 (5 bases). The TCR sequence derives from a human donor with aplastic anemia. The sequencing input was sorted CD4+, CD8+, or CD8+CD57+ T cells (not recorded which) from PBMCs. The DNA of the CDR3 is TGTGCCAGTAGTAGGGGCCAGGGCGGAAACACCATATATTTT. Protein: CASSRGQGGNTIYF.